The clone carrying this T cell receptor (beta chain) was seen a handful of times. Its antigen is not known. PCR was performed a second time for roughly 7 to 11 cycles using a sample-barcoded 5' primer and a J-beta primer mix. All samples yielded 3 million or more CDR3-containing paired-end reads. One entry per CDR3 protein results from TCRdb running MiXCR on the 5' RACE reads. The sample carries around 800,000 distinct CDR3 sequences, roughly 44% recorded once. The V end lost 7 bases, the J end lost 1 base, and 8 bases lay between the germline ends. The CDR3 is 12 amino acids. Looked up from germline, CDR1 is SGHRS and CDR2 is YFSETQ. This sample is drawn from a study of blood T cells in healthy people across ages. Study findings and constraints: Roughly linear declines in TCR beta diversity per million T cells occurred with age. More naive CD4+ cells and higher diversity were found in long-lived than in aged donors.

The chain joins TRBV5-1 to TRBJ1-1; D uncertain. The source is a man aged 55 to 70 in good health. Sequenced material: blood. CDR3 sequence reads: CASGSENTEAFF. CDR3 nucleotide sequence: TGCGCCAGCGGTTCAGAGAACACTGAAGCTTTCTTT.